The source of this TCR beta chain is a study of T cell changes during pregnancy in multiple sclerosis. This clone has a single count. Germline CDR1 SGHKS, CDR2 YYEKEE (reference sequence). This CDR3 comprises 14 residues. V dropped 0 bases and J dropped 8 bases, with 14 bases sitting between them. The table came from immunoSEQ multiplex PCR; TCRdb's copy has only in-frame clones and leaves some out. This sample has around 75,000 clones, with more than 85% found just once. This chain connects TRBV5-5 to TRBJ1-2; the D is unclear. The sequence derives from a female donor in good health, enrolled as a control in a pregnancy study. The specimen was CD4+ T cells from peripheral blood mononuclear cells, collected in the third trimester of pregnancy. The DNA for the CDR3 is TGTGCCAGCAGCTTGGTCCGGACTTTAAACGGCTACACCTTC. Translated: CASSLVRTLNGYTF.